This is a list of T cell receptor beta chains from one sample in a study of cytomegalovirus exposure and HLA in healthy donors. Profiling relied on immunoSEQ multiplex PCR, and the TCRdb table lists in-frame clones only, not all of them. The sample consists of 180,000 or so clones, approximately 85% of them appearing once. The sequencing sample was made of PBMCs. These receptors were collected from a woman aged 50 to 60 in good health and CMV-seropositive. Both conserved end residues are part of each CDR3. The order of the fields is clone size, D gene, J gene, V gene, CDR3 DNA, CDR3 protein. The D gene is left open where the match is weak. Expanded clones get a size class; other rows say once, few or many, or leave the size out.

size: NA
D: NA
J: TRBJ1-6
V: TRBV7-9
DNA: TGTGCCAGCAGCTTAGTCAGCCAGGCGAGTTCACCCCTCCACTTT
CDR3: CASSLVSQASSPLHF

size: few
D: TRBD1
J: TRBJ2-5
V: TRBV5-1
DNA: TGCGCCAGCAGCAGGACAGGTGCCCAAGAGACCCAGTACTTC
CDR3: CASSRTGAQETQYF

size: NA
D: NA
J: TRBJ2-7
V: TRBV6-1
DNA: TGTGCCAGCAGTTTACAGGCAGGCGAGCAGTACTTC
CDR3: CASSLQAGEQYF

size: NA
D: TRBD2
J: TRBJ2-3
V: TRBV10-3
DNA: TGTGCCATCAGAGCGGGACTCGCGGGCGATACGCAGTATTTT
CDR3: CAIRAGLAGDTQYF

size: NA
D: NA
J: TRBJ1-4
V: TRBV27
DNA: TGTGCCAGCAGTTTCCCGGGACTCTCCGATGGTGAAAAACTGTTTTTT
CDR3: CASSFPGLSDGEKLFF

size: NA
D: TRBD1
J: TRBJ1-2
V: TRBV5-5
DNA: TGTGCCAGCAGCTTTCGGACAGGGCATGGCTACACCTTC
CDR3: CASSFRTGHGYTF

size: NA
D: TRBD1
J: TRBJ1-1
V: TRBV7-9
DNA: TGTGCCAGCAGCTACACGGGACAGGGTGAAGCTTTCTTT
CDR3: CASSYTGQGEAFF

size: NA
D: NA
J: TRBJ1-4
V: TRBV28
DNA: TGTGCCAGCAGTAGAGGGGGGGATGAAAAACTGTTTTTT
CDR3: CASSRGGDEKLFF

size: once
D: TRBD2
J: TRBJ2-1
V: TRBV11-2
DNA: TGTGCCAGCAGCTTCCCCCTAGCGGGGGAACACAATGAGCAGTTCTTC
CDR3: CASSFPLAGEHNEQFF

size: once
D: TRBD1
J: TRBJ1-4
V: TRBV5-1
DNA: TGCGCCAGCAGCTTCACGGTCCCGGGACAGGGCACTAATGAAAAACTGTTTTTT
CDR3: CASSFTVPGQGTNEKLFF

size: NA
D: TRBD2
J: TRBJ2-3
V: TRBV2
DNA: TGTGCCAGCAGTGATGAGGCGGGAGTTGCAGATACGCAGTATTTT
CDR3: CASSDEAGVADTQYF

size: NA
D: TRBD2
J: TRBJ2-5
V: TRBV5-1
DNA: TGCGCCAGCAGCTTGGGCGGGGGCCAAGAGACCCAGTACTTC
CDR3: CASSLGGGQETQYF

size: NA
D: TRBD1
J: TRBJ1-5
V: TRBV27
DNA: TGTGCCAGCAGTCCTTACAGGGGGACGGGCAATCAGCCCCAGCATTTT
CDR3: CASSPYRGTGNQPQHF

size: NA
D: TRBD1
J: TRBJ2-1
V: TRBV5-8
DNA: TGTGCCAGCCGGTCCGGGACAGGGTGGTACAATGAGCAGTTCTTC
CDR3: CASRSGTGWYNEQFF

size: NA
D: TRBD1
J: TRBJ2-7
V: TRBV6-5
DNA: TGTGCCAGTCATTCAGGGGGCTCCTACGAGCAGTACTTC
CDR3: CASHSGGSYEQYF

size: once
D: NA
J: TRBJ2-3
V: TRBV5-1
DNA: TGCGCCAGCAGCTTAAGGAGGTGCAGATACGCAGTATTT
CDR3: CASSLRRCRYAVF

size: NA
D: NA
J: TRBJ2-6
V: TRBV7-9
DNA: TGTGCCAGCAGCTTCGGAGGAACAGGGGCCAACGTCCTGACTTTC
CDR3: CASSFGGTGANVLTF

size: NA
D: NA
J: TRBJ1-5
V: TRBV28
DNA: TGTGCCAGCAGTTTAGTGCGACAGATGAGCAATCAGCCCCAGCATTTT
CDR3: CASSLVRQMSNQPQHF

size: NA
D: NA
J: TRBJ2-4
V: TRBV2
DNA: TGTGCCAGCAGTCCCGGGACAACCAAAAACATTCAGTACTTC
CDR3: CASSPGTTKNIQYF

size: NA
D: NA
J: TRBJ2-7
V: TRBV15
DNA: TGTGCCACCAGCAGCGTGAGGCCTGATCCCCAACAGCAGTACTTC
CDR3: CATSSVRPDPQQQYF

size: NA
D: NA
J: TRBJ1-1
V: TRBV2
DNA: TGTGCCAGCAGTTCGGGGTGGGGCACTGAAGCTTTCTTT
CDR3: CASSSGWGTEAFF

size: NA
D: TRBD2
J: TRBJ2-5
V: TRBV30
DNA: TGTGCCTGGAGGGGGACTAGCGGGTACCAAGAGACCCAGTACTTC
CDR3: CAWRGTSGYQETQYF